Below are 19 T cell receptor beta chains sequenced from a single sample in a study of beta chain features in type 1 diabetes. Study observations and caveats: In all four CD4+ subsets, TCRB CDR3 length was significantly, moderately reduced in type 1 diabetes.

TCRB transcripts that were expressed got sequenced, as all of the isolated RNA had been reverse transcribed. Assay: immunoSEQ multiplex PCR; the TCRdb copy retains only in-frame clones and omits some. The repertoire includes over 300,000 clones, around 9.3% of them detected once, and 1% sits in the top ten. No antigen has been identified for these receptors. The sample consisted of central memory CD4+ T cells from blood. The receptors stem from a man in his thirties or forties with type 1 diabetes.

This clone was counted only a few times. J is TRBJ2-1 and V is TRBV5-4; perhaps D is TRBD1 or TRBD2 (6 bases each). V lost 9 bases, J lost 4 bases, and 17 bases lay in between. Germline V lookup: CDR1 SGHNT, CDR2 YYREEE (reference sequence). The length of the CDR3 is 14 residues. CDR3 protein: CATTPGAGYNEQFF. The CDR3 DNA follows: TGTGCCACCACCCCAGGGGCGGGGTACAATGAGCAGTTCTTC.

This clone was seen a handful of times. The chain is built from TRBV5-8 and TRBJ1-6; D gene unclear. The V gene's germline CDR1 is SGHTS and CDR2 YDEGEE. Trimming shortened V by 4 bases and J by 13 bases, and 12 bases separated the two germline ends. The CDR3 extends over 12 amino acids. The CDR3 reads CASSRLLTPLHF. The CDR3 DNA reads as TGTGCCAGCAGCCGGCTGCTAACTCCCCTCCACTTT.

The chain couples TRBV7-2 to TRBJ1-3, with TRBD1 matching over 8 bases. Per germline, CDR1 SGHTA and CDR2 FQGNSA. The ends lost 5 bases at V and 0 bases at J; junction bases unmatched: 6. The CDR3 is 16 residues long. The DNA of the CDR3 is TGTGCCAGCAGCCGCGACAGGGGAGGCTCTGGAAACACCATATATTTT. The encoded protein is CASSRDRGGSGNTIYF.

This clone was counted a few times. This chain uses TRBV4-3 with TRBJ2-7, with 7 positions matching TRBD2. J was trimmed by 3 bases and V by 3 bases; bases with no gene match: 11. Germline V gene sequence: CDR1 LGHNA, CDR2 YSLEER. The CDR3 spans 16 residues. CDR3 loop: CASSQRSSGEYYEQYF. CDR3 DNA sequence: TGCGCCAGCAGCCAGAGGTCCAGCGGGGAGTACTACGAGCAGTACTTC.

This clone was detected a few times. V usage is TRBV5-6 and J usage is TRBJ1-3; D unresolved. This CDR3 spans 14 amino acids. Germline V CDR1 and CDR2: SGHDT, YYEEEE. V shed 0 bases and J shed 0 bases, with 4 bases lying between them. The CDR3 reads CASSLDLSGNTIYF. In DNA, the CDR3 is TGTGCCAGCAGCTTGGACCTCTCTGGAAACACCATATATTTT.

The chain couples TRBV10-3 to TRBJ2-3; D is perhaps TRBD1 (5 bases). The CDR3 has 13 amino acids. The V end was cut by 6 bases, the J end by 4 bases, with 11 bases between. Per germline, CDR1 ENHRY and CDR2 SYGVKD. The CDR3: CAIRSDSADTQYF. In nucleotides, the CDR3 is TGTGCCATCAGGTCTGACAGCGCAGATACGCAGTATTTT.

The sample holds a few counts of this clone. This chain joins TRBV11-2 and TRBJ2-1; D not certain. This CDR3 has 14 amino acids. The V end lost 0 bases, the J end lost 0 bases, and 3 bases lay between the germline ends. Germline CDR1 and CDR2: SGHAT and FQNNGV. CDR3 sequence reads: CASSLEGSYNEQFF. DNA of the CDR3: TGTGCCAGCAGCTTAGAGGGCTCCTACAATGAGCAGTTCTTC.

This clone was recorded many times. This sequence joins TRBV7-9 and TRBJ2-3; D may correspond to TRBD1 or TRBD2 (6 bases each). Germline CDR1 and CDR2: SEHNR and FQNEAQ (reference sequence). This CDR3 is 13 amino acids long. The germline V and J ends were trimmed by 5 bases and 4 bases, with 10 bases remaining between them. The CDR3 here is CASSPEGADTQYF. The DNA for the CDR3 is TGTGCCAGCAGCCCGGAGGGGGCAGATACGCAGTATTTT.

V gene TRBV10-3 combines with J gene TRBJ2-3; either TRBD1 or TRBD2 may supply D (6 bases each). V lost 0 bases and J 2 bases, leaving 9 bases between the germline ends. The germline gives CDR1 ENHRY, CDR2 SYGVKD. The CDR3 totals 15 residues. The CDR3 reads CAISESWGATDTQYF. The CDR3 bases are TGTGCCATCAGTGAGTCGTGGGGGGCCACAGATACGCAGTATTTT.

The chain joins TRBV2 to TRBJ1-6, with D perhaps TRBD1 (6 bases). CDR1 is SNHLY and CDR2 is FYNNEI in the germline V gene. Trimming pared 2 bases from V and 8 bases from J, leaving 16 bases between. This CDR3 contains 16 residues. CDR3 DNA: TGTGCCAGCAGTGAACGGGTGTCGGGGGCAGATTCACCCCTCCACTTT. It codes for CASSERVSGADSPLHF.

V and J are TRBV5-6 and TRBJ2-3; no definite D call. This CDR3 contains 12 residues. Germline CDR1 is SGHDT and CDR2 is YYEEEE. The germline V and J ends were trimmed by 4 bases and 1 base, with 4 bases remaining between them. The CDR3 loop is CASSPRTDTQYF. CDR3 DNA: TGTGCCAGCAGCCCTCGCACAGATACGCAGTATTTT.

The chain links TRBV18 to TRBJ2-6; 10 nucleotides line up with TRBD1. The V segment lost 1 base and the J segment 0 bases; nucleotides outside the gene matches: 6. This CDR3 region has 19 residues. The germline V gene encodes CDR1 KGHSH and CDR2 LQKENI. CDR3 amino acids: CASSPRDRGLSSGANVLTF. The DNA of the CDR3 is TGTGCCAGCTCACCACGTGACAGGGGGCTTTCCTCTGGGGCCAACGTCCTGACTTTC.

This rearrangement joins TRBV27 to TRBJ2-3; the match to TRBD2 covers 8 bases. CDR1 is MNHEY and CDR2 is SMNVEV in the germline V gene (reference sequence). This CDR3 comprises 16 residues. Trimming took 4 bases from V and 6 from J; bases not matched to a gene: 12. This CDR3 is CASSSGLAGLRDTQYF. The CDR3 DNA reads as TGTGCCAGCAGTTCCGGACTAGCAGGTCTTCGGGATACGCAGTATTTT.

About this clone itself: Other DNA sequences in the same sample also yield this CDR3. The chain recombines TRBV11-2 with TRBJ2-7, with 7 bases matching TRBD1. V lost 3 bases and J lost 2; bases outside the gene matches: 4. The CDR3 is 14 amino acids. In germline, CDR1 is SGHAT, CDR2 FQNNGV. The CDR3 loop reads CASSFQTGPYEQYF. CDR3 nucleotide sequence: TGTGCCAGCAGCTTCCAGACAGGGCCCTACGAGCAGTACTTC.

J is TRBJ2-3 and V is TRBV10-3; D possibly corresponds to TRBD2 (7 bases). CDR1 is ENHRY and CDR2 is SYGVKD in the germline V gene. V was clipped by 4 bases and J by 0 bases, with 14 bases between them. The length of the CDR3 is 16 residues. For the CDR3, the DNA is TGTGCCATCAGTGCGGGGGGCTACGGGAGCACAGATACGCAGTATTTT. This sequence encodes CAISAGGYGSTDTQYF.

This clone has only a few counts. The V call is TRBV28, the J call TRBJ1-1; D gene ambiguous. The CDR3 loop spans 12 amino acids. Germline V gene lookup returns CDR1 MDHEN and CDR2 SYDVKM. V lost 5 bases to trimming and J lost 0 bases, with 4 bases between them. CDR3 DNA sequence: TGTGCCAGCAGTGAGGTGAACACTGAAGCTTTCTTT. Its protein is CASSEVNTEAFF.

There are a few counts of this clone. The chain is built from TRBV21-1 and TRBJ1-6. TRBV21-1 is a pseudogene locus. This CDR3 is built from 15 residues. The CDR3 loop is CASRCGSSYNSPLHF. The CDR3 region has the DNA TGTGCCAGCAGGTGCGGCAGCTCCTATAATTCACCCCTCCACTTT.

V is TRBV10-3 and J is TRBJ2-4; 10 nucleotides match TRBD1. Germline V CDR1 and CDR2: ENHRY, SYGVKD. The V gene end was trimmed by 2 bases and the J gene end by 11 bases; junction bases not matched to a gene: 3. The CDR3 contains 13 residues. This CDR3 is CAISEPGTGVQYF. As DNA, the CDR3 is TGTGCCATCAGTGAGCCAGGGACAGGGGTTCAGTACTTC.

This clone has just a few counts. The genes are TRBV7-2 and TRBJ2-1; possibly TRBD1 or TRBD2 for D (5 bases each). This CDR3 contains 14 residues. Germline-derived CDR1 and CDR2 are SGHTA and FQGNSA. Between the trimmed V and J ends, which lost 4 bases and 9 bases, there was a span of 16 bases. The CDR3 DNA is TGTGCCAGCAGCTCCATAGGGGTTGGGGGTGAGCAGTTCTTC. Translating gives CASSSIGVGGEQFF.